The present T cell receptor beta chain was sequenced within a study of T-cell memory formation after mild COVID-19. This clonotype was picked up a small number of times. Trimming took off 7 bases at V and 8 bases at J, with 11 bases between the two ends. Germline-derived CDR1 and CDR2 are MNHNY and SVGAGI (reference sequence). The CDR3 is made up of 11 amino acids. TCRdb passed the 5' RACE reads through MiXCR, listing each CDR3 protein once. The sample contains about 90,000 distinct CDR3 sequences, roughly an eighth of which appear only once. The V and J genes are TRBV6-6 and TRBJ1-1; no firm D call. The sample comprised PBMCs or a T cell subset sorted from them (not recorded which). The TCR originated in an adult woman who had mild COVID-19 (a few samples of this study predate the infection). Cell type and time point are not known. CDR3 residues: CASKNGVEAFF. The CDR3 DNA sequence: TGTGCCAGCAAGAATGGGGTGGAAGCTTTCTTT.